These 16 T cell receptor beta chains share one sample of origin, sequenced in a study of T cell clusters in autoimmune cytopenias. TRB was amplified by touch-down multiplex PCR, primer pools A and B combined. Each CDR3 protein gets one entry in TCRdb, which reprocessed the multiplex PCR reads and gives no DNA. In all, the sample yields about 4,300 distinct CDR3 sequences. TRB was amplified from around 0.25 ug of peripheral blood genomic DNA per sample. The sequenced sample consisted of peripheral blood. These receptors all stem from a human donor with an autoimmune cytopenia or autoimmune hepatitis (not recorded which).

This chain links TRBV20-1 with TRBJ1-2; without DNA, the TCRdb call of TRBD1 cannot be checked. The CDR3 is 13 residues long. Germline CDR1 and CDR2: DFQATT and SNEGSKA (reference sequence). The CDR3 sequence: CSAPGPRNYGYTF.

This clonotype counts as large (0.1 to 1%) by frequency. Here the CDR3 reads CSVGIPGAYNEQFF. V gene TRBV29-1 combines with J gene TRBJ2-1; TCRdb gives TRBD1 as the D gene, but with no DNA this cannot be confirmed. The CDR3 loop spans 14 amino acids. Germline V gene sequence: CDR1 SQVTM, CDR2 ANQGSEA.

V and J are TRBV2 and TRBJ2-2. Germline V gene data show CDR1 as SNHLY and CDR2 as FYNNEI. This CDR3 is 15 amino acids long. The chain's CDR3 is CASSELGGGTGELFF.

The chain couples TRBV15 to TRBJ1-6. Per the germline V gene, CDR1 is LNHNV and CDR2 is YYDKDF (reference sequence). This CDR3 has 13 residues. The CDR3: CATSRDLASPLHF.

CDR3 sequence: CSAAGSLVTEAFF. This chain uses TRBV20-1 with TRBJ1-1. This CDR3 spans 13 amino acids. Germline lookup yields CDR1 DFQATT and CDR2 SNEGSKA (reference sequence).

This clonotype ranks as medium-sized in terms of frequency. V and J are TRBV24-1 and TRBJ2-3; TCRdb selects TRBD2, and the lack of DNA leaves this call unchecked. From germline, CDR1 is KGHDR and CDR2 SFDVKD. The length of the CDR3 is 14 residues. The CDR3 sequence is CATSTRLSTDTQYF.

This clonotype counts as medium-sized (0.01 to 0.1%) by frequency. The V and J genes are TRBV5-6 and TRBJ1-1; TCRdb designates TRBD1, a call that cannot be tested without DNA. CDR3 size: 13 residues. Per germline, CDR1 SGHDT and CDR2 YYEEEE. CDR3 residues: CASSSTGRNEAFF.

This sequence joins TRBV20-1 and TRBJ2-3; absent DNA, TCRdb's TRBD1 call cannot be checked. Per germline, CDR1 DFQATT and CDR2 SNEGSKA (reference sequence). The CDR3 runs 11 residues. The CDR3 here is CSAPGGDTQYF.

CDR3 sequence: CSGVQGGQETQYF. V and J are TRBV20-1 and TRBJ2-5; TCRdb's D gene call, TRBD1, goes unchecked for lack of DNA. CDR1 is DFQATT, CDR2 SNEGSKA, per germline (reference sequence). The CDR3 has 13 residues.

The chain has TRBV6-5 and TRBJ1-4; TCRdb returns TRBD1, unconfirmable since there is no DNA. The CDR3 sequence is 15 residues long. CDR1 and CDR2 from the germline V gene are MNHEY and SVGAGI. The CDR3 loop reads CASSERGATNEKLFF.

This clonotype is medium-sized (0.01 to 0.1%) by frequency. The CDR3: CSVAAGDREQYF. The chain recombines TRBV29-1 with TRBJ2-7; as DNA is missing, the TRBD2 call by TCRdb cannot be tested. In germline, CDR1 is SQVTM, CDR2 ANQGSEA. The CDR3 consists of 12 residues.

The V and J genes are TRBV6-5 and TRBJ2-1; without DNA, the TCRdb call of TRBD1 cannot be checked. The CDR3 is made up of 13 amino acids. Germline CDR1 is MNHEY and CDR2 is SVGAGI. CDR3 residues: CATTTGGYNEQFF.

This rearrangement joins TRBV28 to TRBJ1-1; the TCRdb D gene call, TRBD1, has no DNA to confirm it. The CDR3 covers 14 residues. Germline lookup yields CDR1 MDHEN and CDR2 SYDVKM. CDR3 amino acids: CASTYTGLNTEAFF.

This clonotype shows up as medium-sized by frequency. The chain uses TRBV12-3 or TRBV12-4 and TRBJ1-4. CDR3 length equals 13 residues. The CDR3 spells CASRRLTNEKLFF.

The chain links TRBV15 to TRBJ2-1. The germline CDR1 and CDR2 sequences are LNHNV and YYDKDF (reference sequence). CDR3 length equals 13 residues. The CDR3 sequence: CATGWSSYNEQFF.

The chain links TRBV12-3 or TRBV12-4 to TRBJ1-1. This CDR3 contains 12 residues. This CDR3 reads CASSRALEEAFF.